The source of this T cell receptor (beta chain) is a study of blood T cell repertoires in COVID-19 (dated by TCRdb to about 2020). In terms of the full investigation: Samples from collaborators originated in the United States, Italy and Spain and spanned both the acute and convalescent phases of COVID-19. Subjects who had been exposed to COVID-19, were actively infected with it, or had recovered from it provided the deeply sampled blood TCRbeta repertoires that made up the dataset. Nearly every sample came with metadata listing a de-identified subject ID, COVID-19 status, age in years and sex. HLA class I and class II types, where available, came from metadata supplied by the sample provider rather than from assay-based typing. The samples were drawn from the first 160 participants of the ongoing ImmuneRACE study and from some 1,300 subjects provided by 6 global collaborators. The repertoires were made available in a free public database intended to serve as a resource for research on the immune response to SARS-CoV-2. The prospective study material was composed of cDNA or gDNA derived from T cells, B-cell-depleted T cells, or PBMCs. What the research found in general, with its limitations: The quantity of clinical and demographic metadata differed by source and by participant and was supplied without curation.

TCRbeta CDR3 regions were amplified from genomic DNA by means of the immunoSEQ Assay, a bias-controlled multiplex PCR. Under the source paper's analysis protocol: Nucleated cell counts per sample were estimated from amplification of reference gene primers within the assay. To quantify the absolute abundance of each unique TCRbeta CDR3 rearrangement, sequence reads were collapsed and filtered. Productive Simpson clonality was computed per sample as the square root of Simpson's diversity index over productive rearrangements. What TCRdb holds here is the immuneACCESS table cut down to in-frame rearrangements. Part of the clones is not present; checked against another copy, under half of the missing clones reflect an unresolved V gene, and the others are unexplained. V and J calls and clone size are as listed in that table; D and trimming were resolved from the DNA. Within this sample are approximately 300,000 clones, with 80% to 90% of them counted one time only. The leading ten clones occupy about 6% of the sample.

As concerns this clone: It has no known antigen specificity. One base away there is no much larger clone; base qualities are not given.

Samples from volunteer blood donors who had recovered from COVID-19 were contributed by a second Seattle source. Each collaborating institution followed its own protocols to collect whole blood in K2EDTA tubes. For TCRbeta analysis, collaborators shipped samples in one of three forms: frozen whole blood, isolated PBMCs, or DNA extracted from either of those sample types. The sequence derives from a man in his late teens or twenties who had recovered from COVID-19. Material for sequencing was peripheral blood.

The encoded CDR3 is CASSWGTGYGYTF. In nucleotides, the sequence is TGTGCCAGCAGTTGGGGGACAGGCTATGGCTACACCTTC. The V and J genes are TRBV12-3 or TRBV12-4 and TRBJ1-2, with 8 central nucleotides matching TRBD1. The CDR3 runs 13 residues from the cysteine to the phenylalanine. The read is trimmed to its CDR3 DNA, 39 bases read in frame from base 1. Germline trimming amounts to 4 bases on V and 4 bases on J, with 2 as the count of junction bases outside the gene matches.